This T cell receptor beta chain comes out of a study of T cells after yellow fever vaccination. The study made its TCR cDNA through 5'RACE template switching. That step introduced a universal primer site along with UMIs. Using its own MiXCR run on the 5' RACE reads, TCRdb lists one record per CDR3 protein. This sample yields 100,000 to 150,000 distinct CDR3 sequences, of which around 15% are seen a single time; around 46% belongs to the top ten. Study-level findings and limits: Most clones from primary vaccination resurfaced after the booster (approximately 97% CD4, around 89% CD8). The bulk population could contribute abundant contaminating clonotypes to FACS-sorted repertoires.

Details on this clonotype: Antigen unknown.

The CDR3 is 14 amino acids. V lost 0 bases to trimming and J lost 2 bases, with 8 bases between them. Germline-derived CDR1 and CDR2 are MGHRA and YSYEKL. The sequence came from a young man who received the YFV17D yellow fever vaccine. This sample comprised CD8+ T cells sorted from PBMCs, obtained 5 days after the yellow fever booster vaccination. The V gene is TRBV4-1, the J gene TRBJ2-7, with no clear D. In DNA, the CDR3 is TGCGCCAGCAGCCAAGACACAGTAACCTACGAGCAGTACTTC. Amino acid sequence: CASSQDTVTYEQYF.